This T cell receptor beta chain was captured by sequencing in a study of cytomegalovirus exposure and HLA in healthy donors. Study-wide context: Genetic ancestry analysis placed around four fifths of the 398 donors that were genotyped in the Caucasian-associated cluster.

Overall study findings and caveats: With further analysis later on, most CMV-associated TCR beta chains appeared HLA-restricted. As was reported, the HLA-A and HLA-B alleles of most subjects were accurately predicted from TCR beta sequences.

From germline, CDR1 is SGHRS and CDR2 YFSETQ. The V gene end was trimmed by 5 bases and the J gene end by 8 bases; junction bases not matched to a gene: 9. This CDR3 region has 13 residues. As to this clone: The antigen remains unidentified.

Primers for the PCR totalled 60 Vbeta and 13 Jbeta. The method was immunoSEQ multiplex PCR; TCRdb's version includes in-frame clones alone and lacks a portion of them. The table includes roughly 160,000 clones, around 80% detected once. The sequenced sample consisted of PBMCs. The sequence came from a woman between 50 and 59 years old in good health and CMV-seropositive. V is TRBV5-1 and J is TRBJ1-2; 7 nucleotides align to TRBD1. The CDR3 bases are TGCGCCAGCAGGGAAAGCTACAGGGGAGGCTACACCTTC. It yields the protein CASRESYRGGYTF. The full variable domain, with the rest looked up from reference TRBV5-1 and TRBJ1-2, is KAGVTQTPRYLIKTRGQQVTLSCSPISGHRSVSWYQQTPGQGLQFLFEYFSETQRNKGNFPGRFSGRQFSNSRSEMNVSTLELGDSALYLCASRESYRGGYTFGSGTRLTVV.